This TCR beta chain was sequenced in a study of T cell changes during pregnancy in multiple sclerosis. Produced via immunoSEQ multiplex PCR; TCRdb's table is partial and in-frame only. The table shows approximately 35,000 clones, with about 88% occurring only once. The sequence came from a female donor in good health, enrolled as a control in a pregnancy study. This specimen consisted of CD4+ T cells from peripheral blood mononuclear cells, obtained in the second trimester of pregnancy.

The CDR3 loop is CASNQGGATGTGELFF. The CDR3 DNA reads TGTGCCAGCAACCAAGGGGGGGCTACGGGCACCGGGGAGCTGTTTTTT. The chain has TRBV6-6 and TRBJ2-2; a possible D gene is TRBD2 (7 bases). Per germline, CDR1 MNHNY and CDR2 SVGAGI (reference sequence). V lost 7 bases, J lost 4 bases, and 19 bases lay in between. The CDR3 consists of 16 residues.